The rows below give T cell receptor beta chains drawn from one sample of a study of blood T cell repertoires in COVID-19. TCRdb's table, derived via immunoSEQ multiplex PCR, lists solely in-frame clones and lacks some. The sample yields fewer than 350,000 clones, 65% to 90% seen once. The sequencing sample was made of peripheral blood. These receptors came from a woman in her seventies with COVID-19, enrolled during active disease. CDR3s include the opening cysteine and the closing phenylalanine or tryptophan. The D gene is left open where the match is weak. Some rows have no size entry. The others give once, few or many, or a class for an expanded clone.

TRBD1 | TRBJ2-1 | - | TRBV24-1 | CATSDPGQGLDEQFF | TGTGCCACCAGTGACCCTGGACAGGGTTTAGATGAGCAGTTCTTC
- | TRBJ2-1 | - | TRBV7-2 | CASSSVSNSYNEQFF | TGTGCCAGCAGCTCCGTTAGCAACTCCTACAATGAGCAGTTCTTC
- | TRBJ2-1 | - | TRBV23-1 | CASSQPKGRVRGSSYNEQFF | TGCGCCAGCAGTCAACCAAAAGGGAGGGTCAGGGGCAGCTCCTACAATGAGCAGTTCTTC
- | TRBJ1-2 | - | TRBV4-1 | CASSRDTNYGYTF | TGCGCCAGCAGCCGGGACACTAACTATGGCTACACCTTC
- | TRBJ2-3 | once | TRBV21-1 | CASSSQDTQYF | TGTGCCAGCAGCTCCCAAGATACGCAGTATTTT
- | TRBJ1-1 | - | TRBV24-1 | CADDGINRTQAFF | TGTGCCGACGACGGGATAAACCGTACCCAAGCTTTCTTT
TRBD1 | TRBJ1-2 | - | TRBV3-1/TRBV3-2 | CASSQDLGQGLSYGYTF | TGTGCCAGCAGCCAAGATCTCGGACAGGGGCTGAGCTATGGCTACACCTTC
TRBD1 | TRBJ2-2 | - | TRBV7-2 | CASRGTGGTGELFF | TGTGCCAGCAGAGGGACAGGCGGCACCGGGGAGCTGTTTTTT
- | TRBJ1-2 | - | TRBV29-1 | CSVERGGVGGYTF | TGCAGCGTTGAACGGGGAGGGGTTGGGGGCTACACCTTC
TRBD2 | TRBJ2-7 | - | TRBV7-2 | CASSPTSGGTYEQYF | TGTGCCAGCAGCCCCACTAGCGGGGGAACCTACGAGCAGTACTTC
- | TRBJ1-1 | - | TRBV11-2 | CASSLRSAHEAFF | TGTGCCAGCAGCTTAAGATCTGCGCATGAAGCTTTCTTT
- | TRBJ2-1 | - | TRBV3-1/TRBV3-2 | CASSQEAAGYNEQFF | TGTGCCAGCAGCCAAGAAGCGGCGGGATACAATGAGCAGTTCTTC
- | TRBJ2-3 | - | TRBV30 | CAWAQADTQYF | TGTGCCTGGGCCCAGGCGGATACGCAGTATTTT
- | TRBJ2-7 | once | TRBV18 | CASSPGADYEQYF | TGTGCCAGCTCACCAGGGGCAGACTACGAGCAGTACTTC
TRBD1 | TRBJ1-1 | - | TRBV10-3 | CAISRDRGRDTEAFF | TGTGCCATCAGTAGGGACAGGGGCCGTGACACTGAAGCTTTCTTT
- | TRBJ1-2 | - | TRBV7-2 | CASSSGHDNYGYTF | TGTGCCAGCAGCTCCGGACACGATAACTATGGCTACACCTTC
- | TRBJ2-1 | once | TRBV10-3 | CAISESKGHNEQFF | TGTGCCATCAGTGAGTCGAAGGGGCACAATGAGCAGTTCTTC
TRBD1 | TRBJ1-1 | - | TRBV19 | CASSRQGALAEAFF | TGTGCCAGTAGTCGACAGGGGGCGTTGGCAGAAGCTTTCTTT
- | TRBJ1-5 | - | TRBV4-3 | CASSQAGSNQPQHF | TGCGCCAGCAGCCAAGCCGGTAGCAATCAGCCCCAGCATTTT
TRBD1 | TRBJ2-7 | - | TRBV29-1 | CSVWTGSYEQYF | TGCAGCGTTTGGACAGGGAGCTACGAGCAGTACTTC
TRBD1 | TRBJ2-7 | - | TRBV27 | CASRLTGTGIFRQYF | TGTGCCAGCAGACTCACCGGGACAGGGATTTTCAGGCAGTACTTC
- | TRBJ2-7 | - | TRBV7-2 | CASSSRPDYYEQYF | TGTGCCAGCAGCTCCCGGCCGGACTACTACGAGCAGTACTTC
- | TRBJ2-2 | few | TRBV10-3 | CAISELGHHTGELFF | TGTGCCATCAGTGAGTTGGGACACCACACCGGGGAGCTGTTTTTT
- | TRBJ2-3 | - | TRBV5-4 | CASSAAWGGPTDTQYF | TGTGCCAGCAGCGCAGCCTGGGGGGGGCCCACAGATACGCAGTATTTT
- | TRBJ1-6 | - | TRBV6-5 | CASSPTPGNSPLHF | TGTGCCAGCAGTCCGACGCCCGGGAATTCACCCCTCCACTTT
- | TRBJ1-1 | once | TRBV3-1/TRBV3-2 | CASSQEAGSAGAFF | TGTGCCAGCAGCCAAGAAGCGGGATCTGCGGGAGCTTTCTTT
TRBD1 | TRBJ2-5 | - | TRBV5-1 | CASSPGQGGQETQYF | TGCGCCAGCAGCCCGGGACAGGGGGGACAAGAGACCCAGTACTTC
TRBD1 | TRBJ1-1 | - | TRBV7-8 | CASSPQGMNTEAFF | TGTGCCAGCAGCCCACAGGGGATGAACACTGAAGCTTTCTTT
- | TRBJ1-2 | - | TRBV5-1 | CASSFGPQGSYGYTF | TGCGCCAGCAGCTTCGGACCACAGGGAAGCTATGGCTACACCTTC
TRBD2 | TRBJ2-3 | - | TRBV20-1 | CSASSGTKSTDTQYF | TGCAGTGCGAGTTCCGGGACTAAAAGCACAGATACGCAGTATTTT
TRBD1 | TRBJ2-5 | - | TRBV29-1 | CSLKGQGARETQYF | TGCAGCCTCAAGGGACAGGGGGCTAGAGAGACCCAGTACTTC
- | TRBJ1-6 | - | TRBV25-1 | CASSEGGWDSPLHF | TGTGCCAGCAGCGAGGGGGGGTGGGATTCACCCCTCCACTTT
- | TRBJ1-5 | - | TRBV9 | CASSVGGQASQPQHF | TGTGCCAGCAGCGTAGGGGGGCAGGCAAGTCAGCCCCAGCATTTT
- | TRBJ2-7 | once | TRBV4-1 | CASSQSIVSGVSEQYF | TGCGCCAGCAGCCAAAGTATTGTGTCAGGGGTGAGCGAGCAGTACTTC
- | TRBJ1-5 | few | TRBV5-1 | CASSLESGRNQPQHF | TGCGCCAGCAGCTTGGAATCTGGGAGGAATCAGCCCCAGCATTTT
- | TRBJ1-6 | - | TRBV18 | CASSPRVGSDSPLHF | TGTGCCAGCTCACCACGGGTGGGCTCGGATTCACCCCTCCACTTT
TRBD1 | TRBJ2-1 | - | TRBV29-1 | CSVVGQGAWNEQFF | TGCAGCGTTGTCGGCCAGGGGGCTTGGAATGAGCAGTTCTTC
TRBD1 | TRBJ1-2 | - | TRBV7-2 | CASSLGTGEGIYGYTF | TGTGCCAGCAGCTTAGGGACAGGGGAGGGAATCTATGGCTACACCTTC
- | TRBJ1-5 | once | TRBV21-1 | CASSRKGRGRNQPQHF | TGTGCCAGCAGCCGAAAAGGAAGGGGGCGCAATCAGCCCCAGCATTTT
TRBD1 | TRBJ1-2 | - | TRBV28 | CASSSGQGPYGTF | TGTGCCAGCAGTTCGGGACAGGGACCCTACGGCACCTTC
- | TRBJ1-2 | - | TRBV5-5 | CASSLSTGSYGYTF | TGTGCCAGCAGCTTGTCAACAGGGTCCTATGGCTACACCTTC
TRBD1 | TRBJ1-5 | - | TRBV12-3/TRBV12-4 | CASSSTGDQPQHF | TGTGCCAGCAGTTCGACAGGGGATCAGCCCCAGCATTTT
- | TRBJ2-6 | - | TRBV27 | CASSTHRVAGANVLTF | TGTGCCAGCAGTACGCACAGGGTAGCTGGGGCCAACGTCCTGACTTTC
- | TRBJ1-5 | - | TRBV6-1 | CASSEAGGGVGQPQHF | TGTGCCAGCAGTGAAGCGGGGGGAGGAGTAGGTCAGCCCCAGCATTTT
TRBD2 | TRBJ2-3 | few | TRBV9 | CASSPGEGWTDTQYF | TGTGCCAGCAGCCCGGGGGAGGGATGGACAGATACGCAGTATTTT
- | TRBJ1-1 | - | TRBV6-1 | CASSDRVTEAFF | TGTGCCAGCAGTGACAGGGTCACTGAAGCTTTCTTT
TRBD1 | TRBJ1-5 | once | TRBV30 | CAWTGGPNQPQHF | TGTGCCTGGACAGGGGGCCCAAATCAGCCCCAGCATTTT
- | TRBJ2-7 | once | TRBV6-2/TRBV6-3 | CASSYPRRGGTYEQYF | TGTGCCAGCAGTTACCCACGAAGGGGTGGCACCTACGAGCAGTACTTC
- | TRBJ2-1 | - | TRBV4-1 | CASSHAYTGTPTTNEQFF | TGCGCCAGCAGCCACGCATATACCGGGACACCCACAACCAATGAGCAGTTCTTC
- | TRBJ2-7 | - | TRBV5-1 | CASSLDFDEQYF | TGCGCCAGCAGCTTGGATTTCGACGAGCAGTACTTC
- | TRBJ2-3 | - | TRBV27 | CASSPTGTATDTQYF | TGTGCCAGCAGTCCAACCGGGACTGCAACAGATACGCAGTATTTT
TRBD1 | TRBJ2-3 | - | TRBV9 | CASSPTLTGLSTDTQYF | TGTGCCAGCAGCCCAACCCTGACAGGGCTGAGCACAGATACGCAGTATTTT
- | TRBJ2-5 | - | TRBV6-4 | CASSVGAGGGPGTETQYF | TGTGCCAGCAGTGTTGGGGCTGGCGGGGGCCCAGGAACCGAGACCCAGTACTTC
TRBD1 | TRBJ2-3 | - | TRBV24-1 | CATSSRDSITDTQYF | TGTGCCACCTCCTCCCGGGACAGCATAACAGATACGCAGTATTTT